This section outlines one TCR beta chain sequence together with its context. Germline V gene sequence: CDR1 SGHRS, CDR2 YFSETQ. V gave up 5 bases and J gave up 0 bases, with 12 bases separating them. The CDR3 has 14 residues. The PCR was carried out with 60 Vbeta primers and 13 Jbeta primers. Assay: immunoSEQ multiplex PCR; the TCRdb copy retains only in-frame clones and omits some. This table has about 150,000 clones, about 80% appearing once. These data belong to a study of cytomegalovirus exposure and HLA in healthy donors. The V and J genes are TRBV5-1 and TRBJ2-7; possibly TRBD2 for D (6 bases). The receptor was isolated from a man aged 25 to 45 in good health and CMV-seropositive. Sequenced sample: PBMCs. CDR3 in amino acids: CASRRDRSSYEQYF. The CDR3, as DNA: TGCGCCAGCAGGCGGGACCGGAGCTCCTACGAGCAGTACTTC.